The entry below describes one T cell receptor (beta chain). This CDR3 is 15 amino acids long. V was clipped by 7 bases and J by 6 bases, with 18 bases between them. Germline CDR1 LNHDA, CDR2 SQIVND (reference sequence). This sample stems from a study of T cells in Graves' hyperthyroidism and ophthalmopathy. A patient was excluded if there was uncontrolled infection, other autoimmune disease, pregnancy or lactation. Diagnostic decisions used clinical symptoms, serum thyroxine and TRAb, thyroid ultrasound and orbital computed tomography. The CDR3 regions of TCR beta were amplified from RNA transcripts. Using the HTBI primer set, a first-round RT-PCR was run on the TCR CDR3. From the multiplex PCR reads, TCRdb called clonotypes with MiXCR, one entry per CDR3 protein. The sample contains some 580,000 distinct CDR3 sequences, approximately 16% of which appear only once.

Input material: blood. The clonotype originates from a woman aged 40 to 50 with Graves' ophthalmopathy. This chain links TRBV19 with TRBJ2-2, with a tentative D call TRBD1 (7 bases). The CDR3 DNA sequence: TGTGCCAGTACCTCAGGGGGGATGACAGCCGGGGAGCTGTTTTTT. It yields the protein CASTSGGMTAGELFF.